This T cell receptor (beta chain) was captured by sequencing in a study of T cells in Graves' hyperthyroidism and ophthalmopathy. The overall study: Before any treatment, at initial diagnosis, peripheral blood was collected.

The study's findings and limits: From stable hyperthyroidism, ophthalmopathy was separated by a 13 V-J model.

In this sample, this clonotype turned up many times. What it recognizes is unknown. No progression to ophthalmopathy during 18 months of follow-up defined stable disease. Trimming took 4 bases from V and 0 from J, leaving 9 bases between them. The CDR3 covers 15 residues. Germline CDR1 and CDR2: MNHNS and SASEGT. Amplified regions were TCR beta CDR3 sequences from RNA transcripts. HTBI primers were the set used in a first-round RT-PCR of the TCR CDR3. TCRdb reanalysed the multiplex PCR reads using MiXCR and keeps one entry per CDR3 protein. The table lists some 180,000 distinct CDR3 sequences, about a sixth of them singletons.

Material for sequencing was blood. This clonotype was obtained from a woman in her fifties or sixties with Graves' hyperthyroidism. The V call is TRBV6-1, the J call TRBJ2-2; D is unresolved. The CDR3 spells CASSGRLANTGELFF. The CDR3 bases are TGTGCCAGCAGTGGACGCCTCGCGAACACCGGGGAGCTGTTTTTT.